This TCR beta chain was identified in a study of cytomegalovirus exposure and HLA in healthy donors. PCR was performed using 60 Vbeta and 13 Jbeta primers. Sequenced by immunoSEQ multiplex PCR; TCRdb stores in-frame clones only, minus some. The table shows 150,000 or so clones, with around 68% occurring only once. The CDR3 totals 14 residues. The chain couples TRBV1 to TRBJ2-7; the table names TRBD1, a call not compared with the DNA. TRBV1 is a listed pseudogene. Sequencing was carried out using PBMCs. This TCR came from a girl aged 5-17 years in good health and CMV-seronegative. CDR3 nucleotide sequence: TGCACCAGCAGCCAAGTGGACAGGCTGTACGAGCAGTACTTC. It yields the protein CTSSQVDRLYEQYF.